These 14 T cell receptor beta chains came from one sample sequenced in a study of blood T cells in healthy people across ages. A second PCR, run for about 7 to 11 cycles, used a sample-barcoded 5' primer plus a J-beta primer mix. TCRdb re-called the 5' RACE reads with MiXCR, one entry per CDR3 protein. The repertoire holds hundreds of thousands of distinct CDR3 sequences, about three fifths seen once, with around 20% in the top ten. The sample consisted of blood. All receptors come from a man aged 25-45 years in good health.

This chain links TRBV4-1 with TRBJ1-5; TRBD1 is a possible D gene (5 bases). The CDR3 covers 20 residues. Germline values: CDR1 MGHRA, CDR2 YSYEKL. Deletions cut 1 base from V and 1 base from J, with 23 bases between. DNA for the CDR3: TGCGCCAGCAGCCAAGGAGGATCGGGACCTATCTTTAGGAGCAATCAGCCCCAGCATTTT. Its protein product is CASSQGGSGPIFRSNQPQHF.

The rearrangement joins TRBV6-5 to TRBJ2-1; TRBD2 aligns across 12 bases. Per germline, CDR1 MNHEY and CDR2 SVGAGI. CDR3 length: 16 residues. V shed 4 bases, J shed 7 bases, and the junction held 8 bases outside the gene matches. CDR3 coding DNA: TGTGCCAGCAGTTTCTCCGCTAGCGGGAGGGCAAATGAGCAGTTCTTC. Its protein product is CASSFSASGRANEQFF.

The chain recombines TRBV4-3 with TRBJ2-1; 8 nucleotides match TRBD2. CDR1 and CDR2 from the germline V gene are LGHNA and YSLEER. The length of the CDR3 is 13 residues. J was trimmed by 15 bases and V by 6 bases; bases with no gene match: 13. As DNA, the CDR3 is TGCGCCAGCAGGAGAGCGGGAGCGGGTACTCTGTTCTTC. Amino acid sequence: CASRRAGAGTLFF.

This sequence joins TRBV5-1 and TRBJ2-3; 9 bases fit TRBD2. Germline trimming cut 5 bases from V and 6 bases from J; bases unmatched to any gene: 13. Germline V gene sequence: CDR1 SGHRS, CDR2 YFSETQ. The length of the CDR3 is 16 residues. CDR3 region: CASRGSLGAGGDTQYF. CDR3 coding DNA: TGCGCCAGCAGAGGTTCCCTCGGAGCGGGGGGTGATACGCAGTATTTT.

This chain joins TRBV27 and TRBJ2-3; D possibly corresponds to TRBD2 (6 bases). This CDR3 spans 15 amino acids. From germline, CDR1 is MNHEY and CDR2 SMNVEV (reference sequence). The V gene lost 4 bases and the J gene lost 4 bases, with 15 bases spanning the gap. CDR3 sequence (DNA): TGTGCCAGCAGTTCTACGAGGATAGCGGCAGATACGCAGTATTTT. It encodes CASSSTRIAADTQYF.

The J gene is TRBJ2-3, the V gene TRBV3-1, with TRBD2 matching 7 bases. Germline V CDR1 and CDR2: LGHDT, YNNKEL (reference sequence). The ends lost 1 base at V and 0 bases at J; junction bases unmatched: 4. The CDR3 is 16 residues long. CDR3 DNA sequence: TGTGCCAGCAGCCAAGGACTAGCTATTAGCACAGATACGCAGTATTTT. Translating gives CASSQGLAISTDTQYF.

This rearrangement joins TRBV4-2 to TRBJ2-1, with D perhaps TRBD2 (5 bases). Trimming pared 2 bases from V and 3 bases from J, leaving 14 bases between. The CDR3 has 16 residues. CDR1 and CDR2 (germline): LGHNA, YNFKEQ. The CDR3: CASSQRESEFYNEQFF. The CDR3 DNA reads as TGTGCCAGCAGCCAAAGGGAGAGCGAGTTCTACAATGAGCAGTTCTTC.

The CDR3 DNA sequence: TGTGCCAGCAGTTGGTCTTGGGATACGCAGTATTTT. Its protein product is CASSWSWDTQYF. V gene TRBV6-2 or TRBV6-3 combines with J gene TRBJ2-3; D remains unclear. Germline assignment: CDR1 MNHEY and CDR2 SVGEGT. With 4 bases removed from V and 6 bases from J, the gap between germline ends came to 8 bases. This CDR3 contains 12 residues.

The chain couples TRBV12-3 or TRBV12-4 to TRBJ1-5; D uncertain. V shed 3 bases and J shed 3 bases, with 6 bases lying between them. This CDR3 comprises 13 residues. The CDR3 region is CASSFQYNQPQHF. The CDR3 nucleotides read TGTGCCAGCAGTTTCCAATACAATCAGCCCCAGCATTTT.

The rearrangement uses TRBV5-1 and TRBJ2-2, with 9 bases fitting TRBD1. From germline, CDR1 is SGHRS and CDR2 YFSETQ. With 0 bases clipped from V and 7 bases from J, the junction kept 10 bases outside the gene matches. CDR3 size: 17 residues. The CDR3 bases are TGCGCCAGCAGCTTGGCCTCGCGAACAGGGGGCGGCGGGGAGCTGTTTTTT. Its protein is CASSLASRTGGGGELFF. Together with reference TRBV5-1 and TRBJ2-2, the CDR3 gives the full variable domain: KAGVTQTPRYLIKTRGQQVTLSCSPISGHRSVSWYQQTPGQGLQFLFEYFSETQRNKGNFPGRFSGRQFSNSRSEMNVSTLELGDSALYLCASSLASRTGGGGELFFGEGSRLTVL.

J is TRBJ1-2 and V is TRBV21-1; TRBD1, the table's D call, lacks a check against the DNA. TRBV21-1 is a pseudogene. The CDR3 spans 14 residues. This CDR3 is CASSGGSPSAGYTF. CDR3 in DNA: TGTGCCAGCAGTGGGGGCAGTCCTTCGGCCGGCTACACCTTC.

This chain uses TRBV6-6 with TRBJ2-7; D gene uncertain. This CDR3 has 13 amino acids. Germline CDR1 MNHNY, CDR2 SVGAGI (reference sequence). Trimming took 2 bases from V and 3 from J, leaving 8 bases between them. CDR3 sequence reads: CASSYNSRYEQYF. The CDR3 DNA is TGTGCCAGCAGTTACAATAGTCGCTACGAGCAGTACTTC.

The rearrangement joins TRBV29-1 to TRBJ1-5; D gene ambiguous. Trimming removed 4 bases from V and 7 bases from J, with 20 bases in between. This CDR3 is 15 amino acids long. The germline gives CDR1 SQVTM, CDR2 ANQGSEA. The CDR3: CSVVTGREPGQPQHF. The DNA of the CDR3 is TGCAGCGTTGTTACTGGGAGAGAGCCGGGGCAGCCCCAGCATTTT.

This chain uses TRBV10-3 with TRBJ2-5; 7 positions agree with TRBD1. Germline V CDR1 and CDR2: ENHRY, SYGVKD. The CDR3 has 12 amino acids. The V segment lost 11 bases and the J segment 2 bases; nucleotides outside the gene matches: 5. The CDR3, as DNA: TGTGCCGCAGGGGGTTCTCAAGAGACCCAGTACTTC. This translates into CAAGGSQETQYF.